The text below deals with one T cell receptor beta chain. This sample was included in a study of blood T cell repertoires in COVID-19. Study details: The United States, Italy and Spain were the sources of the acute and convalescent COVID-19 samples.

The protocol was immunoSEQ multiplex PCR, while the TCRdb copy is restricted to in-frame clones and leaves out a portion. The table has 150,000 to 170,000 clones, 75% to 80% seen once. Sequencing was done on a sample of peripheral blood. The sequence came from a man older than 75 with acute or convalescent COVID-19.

CDR3 DNA: TGTGCCAGTAGTAGTAAGACTAGCGGTTCCTACAATGAGCAGTTCTTC. It specifies CASSSKTSGSYNEQFF. This chain connects TRBV19 to TRBJ2-1; the match to TRBD2 covers 9 bases. The V gene end was trimmed by 4 bases and the J gene end by 1 base; junction bases not matched to a gene: 5. Germline V gene data show CDR1 as LNHDA and CDR2 as SQIVND (reference sequence). The CDR3 sequence is 16 residues long. The variable domain in full, completed from reference TRBV19 and TRBJ2-1, reads DGGITQSPKYLFRKEGQNVTLSCEQNLNHDAMYWYRQDPGQGLRLIYYSQIVNDFQKGDIAEGYSVSREKKESFPLTVTSAQKNPTAFYLCASSSKTSGSYNEQFFGPGTRLTVL.